Following are 32 T cell receptor beta chains from one sample sequenced in a study of T-cell memory formation after mild COVID-19. From the 5' RACE reads, TCRdb called clonotypes with MiXCR, one entry per CDR3 protein. Of 90,000 to 120,000 distinct CDR3 sequences listed, roughly 11% are singletons. The sequencing input was PBMCs or a T cell subset sorted from them (not recorded which). The receptors shown here come from a man aged 18 to 30 who had mild COVID-19 (a few samples of this study predate the infection). Cell type and time point are not known.

This rearrangement joins TRBV7-9 to TRBJ1-1, with unresolved D. V lost 7 bases to trimming and J lost 3 bases, with 12 bases between them. This CDR3 region has 13 residues. Germline V gives CDR1 SEHNR, CDR2 FQNEAQ (reference sequence). CDR3 DNA sequence: TGTGCCAGCACCTCCGGAGGTTACACTGAAGCTTTCTTT. Its translation is CASTSGGYTEAFF.

This clonotype was recorded a few times. V is TRBV6-2 or TRBV6-3 and J is TRBJ2-5; D perhaps matches TRBD2 (5 bases). The CDR3 covers 12 residues. CDR1 and CDR2 (germline): MNHEY, SVGEGT. The V and J ends lost 10 bases and 4 bases respectively, with 13 bases between them. The CDR3 region has the DNA TGTGCCACCTCTCGGGGAAGAGAGACCCAGTACTTC. Protein sequence: CATSRGRETQYF.

There are a few counts of this clonotype. The rearrangement links TRBV6-2 or TRBV6-3 to TRBJ1-1; D not resolved. The CDR3 is 12 residues long. The germline V gene encodes CDR1 MNHEY and CDR2 SVGEGT. Trimming left V 1 base short and J 0 bases short, with 0 bases between. The CDR3 coding sequence is TGTGCCAGCAGTTACTTGAACACTGAAGCTTTCTTT. Protein sequence: CASSYLNTEAFF.

The chain links TRBV6-5 to TRBJ1-1, with D maybe TRBD1 (5 bases). Trimming stripped 2 bases from V and 4 bases from J, with 5 bases between. This CDR3 spans 12 amino acids. The germline V gene encodes CDR1 MNHEY and CDR2 SVGAGI. The CDR3 DNA reads TGTGCCAGCAGTTACGGGACCACTGAAGCTTTCTTT. Amino acids: CASSYGTTEAFF.

This clonotype was seen a few times. This rearrangement joins TRBV4-1 to TRBJ1-1; D is ambiguous. Trimming cost V 0 bases and J 4 bases, with 15 bases left between them. Germline lookup yields CDR1 MGHRA and CDR2 YSYEKL. This CDR3 spans 16 amino acids. This CDR3 reads CASSQDNVRVTTEAFF. The CDR3 DNA sequence: TGCGCCAGCAGCCAAGATAATGTACGGGTTACCACTGAAGCTTTCTTT.

The CDR3, as DNA: TGCAGCGTTGGAGGAGGAAACACCATATATTTT. It specifies CSVGGGNTIYF. The chain joins TRBV29-1 to TRBJ1-3; D gene uncertain. Deletions cut 4 bases from V and 4 bases from J, with 5 bases between. This CDR3 has 11 residues. Germline V gene lookup returns CDR1 SQVTM and CDR2 ANQGSEA.

This rearrangement joins TRBV9 to TRBJ1-1, with a tentative D call TRBD1 (5 bases). The CDR3 covers 14 residues. V was trimmed by 2 bases and J by 1 base, leaving 9 bases between them. Germline assignment: CDR1 SGDLS and CDR2 YYNGEE. CDR3 nucleotide sequence: TGTGCCAGCAGCGTCAGAGGGGCGAACACTGAAGCTTTCTTT. Amino acid sequence: CASSVRGANTEAFF.

In its sample, this clonotype was seen a few times. In nucleotides, the CDR3 is TGTGCCAGCAGTTACCCTACTAGCGGCGGGTTCCACGAGCAGTACGTC. It specifies CASSYPTSGGFHEQYV. V usage is TRBV6-2 or TRBV6-3 and J usage is TRBJ2-7; the match to TRBD2 covers 8 bases. Germline loops: CDR1 MNHEY, CDR2 SVGEGT. The CDR3 runs to 16 residues. J lost 5 bases, V lost 2 bases, and 11 bases had no gene match.

The chain couples TRBV27 to TRBJ1-5, with TRBD1 as a possible D gene (5 bases). The CDR3 is made up of 14 amino acids. Germline lookup yields CDR1 MNHEY and CDR2 SMNVEV (reference sequence). Trimming removed 6 bases from V and 3 bases from J, with 12 bases in between. The DNA for the CDR3 is TGTGCCAGCAGCAAAGGGGTGAACAATCAGCCCCAGCATTTT. Its protein is CASSKGVNNQPQHF.

This clonotype was seen only a few times. This rearrangement joins TRBV15 to TRBJ1-1, with TRBD1 identical over 7 bases. V lost 4 bases to trimming and J lost 3 bases; unmatched junction nucleotides: 8. Per the germline V gene, CDR1 is LNHNV and CDR2 is YYDKDF (reference sequence). The CDR3 totals 15 residues. As DNA, the CDR3 is TGTGCCACCAGCAATACCCGGGACAGCCACACTGAAGCTTTCTTT. It codes for CATSNTRDSHTEAFF.

In nucleotides, the CDR3 is TGTGCCAGCAGGCCGGGACAGATGAATGAAAAACTGTTTTTT. Its translation: CASRPGQMNEKLFF. The V call is TRBV7-9, the J call TRBJ1-4, with TRBD1 matching over 7 bases. The length of the CDR3 is 14 residues. V lost 6 bases to trimming and J lost 5 bases; unmatched junction nucleotides: 6. Germline V CDR1 and CDR2: SEHNR, FQNEAQ (reference sequence).

V usage is TRBV7-6 and J usage is TRBJ2-5; perhaps TRBD2 as D (7 bases). Germline CDR1 reads SGHVS; CDR2 reads FNYEAQ. V lost 1 base, J lost 5 bases, and 11 bases lay in between. The CDR3 totals 14 residues. For the CDR3, the DNA is TGTGCCAGCAGCTTAGGCAGGGGAGGGGAGACCCAGTACTTC. Protein: CASSLGRGGETQYF.

This clonotype was observed a handful of times. The V and J genes are TRBV6-5 and TRBJ1-1; D is undetermined. The CDR3 runs 13 residues. Germline V lookup: CDR1 MNHEY, CDR2 SVGAGI. V was shortened by 3 bases and J by 6 bases, with 11 bases between the two germline ends. Here the CDR3 DNA reads TGTGCCAGCAGTTATGGTTGGGCCTCTGAAGCTTTCTTT. Residues: CASSYGWASEAFF.

The CDR3 region has the DNA TGTGCCAGCAGCCAGGACGGGCAATTGGAGCAGTTCTTC. Translated: CASSQDGQLEQFF. The chain employs TRBV6-5 and TRBJ2-1, with D uncertain. The CDR3 has 13 residues. The germline V and J ends were trimmed by 6 bases and 10 bases, with 16 bases remaining between them. The V gene's germline CDR1 is MNHEY and CDR2 SVGAGI.

The chain has TRBV15 and TRBJ2-2; no firm D call. The CDR3 contains 11 residues. Germline values: CDR1 LNHNV, CDR2 YYDKDF (reference sequence). V gave up 4 bases and J gave up 8 bases, with 5 bases separating them. This chain's CDR3 is CATSTAGELFF. The CDR3 DNA reads as TGTGCCACCAGCACCGCGGGGGAGCTGTTTTTT.

This clonotype was found once. The chain joins TRBV19 to TRBJ2-7, with 8 positions matching TRBD1. This CDR3 contains 15 residues. Trimming at V came to 5 bases and at J to 3 bases, leaving 9 bases not matched to a gene. The germline V gene has CDR1 LNHDA and CDR2 SQIVND (reference sequence). CDR3 bases: TGTGCCAGTAGTTCTGCGCCGGGACAGGACTACGAGCAGTACTTC. It is translated as CASSSAPGQDYEQYF.

The chain combines TRBV30 with TRBJ2-1; D remains ambiguous. CDR1 and CDR2 (germline): GTSNPN, SVGIG (reference sequence). V was pared by 2 bases and J by 4 bases, with 12 bases between. CDR3 length: 14 amino acids. The CDR3 DNA follows: TGTGCCTGGAGTCCATCGACCTATTACAATGAGCAGTTCTTC. The encoded protein is CAWSPSTYYNEQFF.

This clonotype was seen more than once but under ten times. The chain uses TRBV7-9 and TRBJ1-5; D uncertain. The CDR3 runs to 14 residues. Germline CDR1 SEHNR, CDR2 FQNEAQ (reference sequence). Trimming removed 6 bases from V and 5 bases from J, with 14 bases in between. The CDR3 DNA is TGTGCCAGCAGTCAGACCGGGGAAGATCAGCCCCAGCATTTT. Translation gives CASSQTGEDQPQHF.

The J gene is TRBJ2-3, the V gene TRBV7-6, with 9 positions matching TRBD1. There are 16 residues in the CDR3. Trimming removed 2 bases from V and 1 base from J; junction bases left unmatched: 4. Germline lookup yields CDR1 SGHVS and CDR2 FNYEAQ. The CDR3 sequence is CASSLTGGMGTDTQYF. CDR3 DNA sequence: TGTGCCAGCAGCTTAACAGGGGGCATGGGCACAGATACGCAGTATTTT.

The V gene is TRBV6-5, the J gene TRBJ2-7, with TRBD2 as a possible D gene (7 bases). The CDR3 is made up of 14 amino acids. The germline CDR1 and CDR2 sequences are MNHEY and SVGAGI. The V and J ends lost 3 bases and 2 bases respectively, with 11 bases between them. The CDR3 loop reads CASSYRGAPYEQYF. In DNA form, the CDR3 reads TGTGCCAGCAGTTATCGGGGGGCTCCCTACGAGCAGTACTTC.

This clonotype has at least ten counts. This chain uses TRBV5-6 with TRBJ2-2; D is undetermined. The CDR3 contains 11 residues. V lost 2 bases and J lost 4, with 0 bases in between. From germline, CDR1 is SGHDT and CDR2 YYEEEE. In DNA form, the CDR3 reads TGTGCCAGCAGCTTCACCGGGGAGCTGTTTTTT. It codes for CASSFTGELFF.

The chain carries TRBV20-1 and TRBJ2-2; D unclear. The CDR3 spans 13 residues. The V gene's germline CDR1 is DFQATT and CDR2 SNEGSKA (reference sequence). The germline V and J ends were trimmed by 6 bases and 7 bases, with 15 bases remaining between them. The CDR3 sequence is CSAPLSIGGELFF. The CDR3 coding sequence is TGCAGTGCCCCGCTGTCTATTGGCGGGGAGCTGTTTTTT.

Many counts were recorded for this clonotype. The V and J genes are TRBV7-9 and TRBJ1-1; D is ambiguous. This CDR3 contains 12 residues. Trimming pared 2 bases from V and 4 bases from J, leaving 5 bases between. Germline assignment: CDR1 SEHNR and CDR2 FQNEAQ (reference sequence). The CDR3 nucleotides are TGTGCCAGCAGCTTAAGCTCCACTGAAGCTTTCTTT. It specifies CASSLSSTEAFF.

This clonotype was picked up a small number of times. This sequence joins TRBV7-9 and TRBJ2-2; 8 bases fit TRBD1. This CDR3 has 14 residues. Looked up from germline, CDR1 is SEHNR and CDR2 is FQNEAQ (reference sequence). J was trimmed by 11 bases and V by 5 bases; bases with no gene match: 10. The DNA of the CDR3 is TGTGCCAGCAGCATCGGACAGGGCAGCTTTGAGCTGTTTTTT. It is translated as CASSIGQGSFELFF.

The genes are TRBV7-9 and TRBJ1-1, with a tentative D call TRBD1 (6 bases). Germline CDR1 is SEHNR and CDR2 is FQNEAQ (reference sequence). Trimming pared 10 bases from V and 1 base from J, leaving 7 bases between. The CDR3 has 11 residues. CDR3 residues: CATRGNTEAFF. The CDR3 coding sequence is TGTGCCACCAGGGGGAACACTGAAGCTTTCTTT.

This clonotype turned up a few times. The rearrangement links TRBV6-1 to TRBJ2-7, with 9 bases fitting TRBD2. The trim removed 6 bases at V and 0 bases at J, leaving 9 bases unmatched. CDR1 is MNHNS and CDR2 is SASEGT in the germline V gene. This CDR3 has 16 residues. The DNA for the CDR3 is TGTGCCAGCAGAATTAGCGGGGGTGGGAGCTCCTACGAGCAGTACTTC. It codes for CASRISGGGSSYEQYF.

This clonotype showed up just a few times. The chain couples TRBV27 to TRBJ1-5, with D possibly being TRBD1 (5 bases). Germline CDR1 reads MNHEY; CDR2 reads SMNVEV (reference sequence). Trimming shortened V by 0 bases and J by 0 bases, and 9 bases separated the two germline ends. CDR3 length: 16 amino acids. CDR3 nucleotide sequence: TGTGCCAGCAGTTTATCGGGGACGGCTAGCAATCAGCCCCAGCATTTT. Translation gives CASSLSGTASNQPQHF.

This clonotype was counted a few times. The chain has TRBV5-1 and TRBJ1-1; 7 nucleotides match TRBD1. The CDR3 length is 16 residues. The V gene end was trimmed by 4 bases and the J gene end by 1 base; junction bases not matched to a gene: 10. Germline CDR1 and CDR2: SGHRS and YFSETQ. The CDR3, as DNA: TGCGCCAGCAGCCCGAGGACAGGCCGGAGGAACACTGAAGCTTTCTTT. The encoded protein is CASSPRTGRRNTEAFF.

CDR3 region: CSARDMASGANEQFF. The CDR3 DNA reads TGCAGTGCTAGAGATATGGCTAGCGGGGCCAATGAGCAGTTCTTC. The chain combines TRBV20-1 with TRBJ2-1; 9 bases line up with TRBD2. CDR1 and CDR2 from the germline V gene are DFQATT and SNEGSKA (reference sequence). V gave up 0 bases and J gave up 6 bases; unmatched junction bases: 6. The CDR3 runs 15 residues.

With regard to this clonotype: The junction does not match germline at one end; this may be a read error. The chain combines TRBV7-2 with TRBJ2-3; D is unresolved. The CDR3 is made up of 12 amino acids. Germline V gene sequence: CDR1 SGHTA, CDR2 FQGNSA. The CDR3 is CASSPDVRNPAF. The CDR3 nucleotides read TGTGCCAGCAGTCCAGACGTAAGAAACCCCGCGTTT.

This clonotype appeared once. V is TRBV7-9 and J is TRBJ1-5, with D maybe TRBD1 (5 bases). Germline V gives CDR1 SEHNR, CDR2 FQNEAQ (reference sequence). The CDR3 extends over 13 amino acids. V was shortened by 5 bases and J by 6 bases, with 11 bases between the two germline ends. This CDR3 reads CASSPGGLQPQHF. The CDR3, as DNA: TGTGCCAGCAGCCCCGGGGGTCTTCAGCCCCAGCATTTT.

A few counts support this clonotype. The chain employs TRBV5-6 and TRBJ2-3, with 9 positions matching TRBD1. V trimming: 1 base; J trimming: 4 bases; junction bases outside the gene matches: 7. This CDR3 comprises 16 residues. The V gene's germline CDR1 is SGHDT and CDR2 YYEEEE. The CDR3 region is CASSLWGQGAPDTQYF. The CDR3 nucleotides read TGTGCCAGCAGCTTGTGGGGACAGGGAGCACCAGATACGCAGTATTTT.